This T cell receptor (beta chain) was obtained from a study of T cells in Graves' hyperthyroidism and ophthalmopathy. General study findings and limits: Progression to ophthalmopathy was predicted a median of roughly 6.8 months early.

RNA transcripts gave rise to amplified TCR beta CDR3 regions. TCR CDR3 regions were first amplified by RT-PCR with HTBI primers. TCRdb analysed the multiplex PCR reads with MiXCR anew, one entry per CDR3 protein. Of about 400,000 distinct CDR3 sequences listed, about 14% are singletons. The CDR3 has 19 amino acids. The V gene's germline CDR1 is SGHAT and CDR2 FQNNGV. V shed 3 bases and J 3 bases; nucleotides not matched to a gene: 18. This clonotype showed up many times. The antigen remains undetermined. Sequencing was carried out using blood. The receptor's source is a man aged 50-59 years with Graves' ophthalmopathy. The chain combines TRBV11-2 with TRBJ2-3, with 7 nucleotides matching TRBD2. CDR3 amino acids: CASSLGGSGVFSGTDTQYF. The CDR3 nucleotides are TGTGCCAGCAGCTTGGGCGGGAGCGGGGTCTTCAGTGGGACAGATACGCAGTATTTT.